The 10 T cell receptor beta chains below all came from one sample that was sequenced in a study of T cell repertoires in cytomegalovirus infection. In TCRdb, the reads were re-called with MiXCR into one record per CDR3 protein. The sample records 200,000 to 300,000 distinct CDR3 sequences, 9% to 15% being singletons. Sequenced material: PBMCs. These receptors originate from a human donor in good health (CMV status not recorded). Some clones in this sample may be carry-over from other donors' samples.

This chain connects TRBV7-2 to TRBJ2-1, with D possibly being TRBD2 (6 bases). The CDR3 spans 14 residues. V was shortened by 1 base and J by 7 bases, with 11 bases between the two germline ends. CDR1 SGHTA and CDR2 FQGNSA come from the germline V gene. CDR3 region: CASSLDRLVNEQFF. The CDR3 region has the DNA TGTGCCAGCAGCTTAGATCGACTAGTAAATGAGCAGTTCTTC.

This clonotype was counted only a few times. This chain uses TRBV28 with TRBJ1-3; D gene ambiguous. V was clipped by 6 bases and J by 3 bases, with 9 bases between them. Germline V gives CDR1 MDHEN, CDR2 SYDVKM. The CDR3 runs to 13 residues. The CDR3 sequence: CASSRPLGNTIYF. In DNA form, the CDR3 reads TGTGCCAGCAGCCGGCCTCTTGGAAACACCATATATTTT.

This clonotype was counted ten times or more. The V call is TRBV7-8, the J call TRBJ1-5, with D uncertain. The CDR3 contains 15 residues. The germline V and J ends were trimmed by 1 base and 4 bases, with 11 bases remaining between them. Germline V gives CDR1 SGHVS, CDR2 FQNEAQ. CDR3 DNA: TGTGCCAGCAGCTTAGGATCTGGGGTTAATCAGCCCCAGCATTTT. Amino acids: CASSLGSGVNQPQHF.

This clonotype was detected ten times or more. This chain links TRBV6-1 with TRBJ2-7; D may match TRBD1 or TRBD2 (5 bases each). The ends were cut back, 5 bases at V and 6 bases at J, with 11 bases in the middle. The CDR3 covers 12 residues. Germline V gene data show CDR1 as MNHNS and CDR2 as SASEGT. In DNA form, the CDR3 reads TGTGCCAGCAGTTTTGGGGGTACCGAGCAGTACTTC. Its protein is CASSFGGTEQYF.

This clonotype has a count of ten or more. The rearrangement links TRBV28 to TRBJ1-5, with TRBD1 as a possible D gene (5 bases). Trimming took off 6 bases at V and 4 bases at J, with 10 bases between the two ends. This CDR3 is built from 13 residues. Germline V gene data show CDR1 as MDHEN and CDR2 as SYDVKM. CDR3 in DNA: TGTGCCAGCAGCTTAGACAGAAATCAGCCCCAGCATTTT. This translates into CASSLDRNQPQHF.

Ten or more counts support this clonotype. The rearrangement links TRBV28 to TRBJ2-1; TRBD2 matches at 10 bases. This CDR3 is 16 amino acids long. The ends lost 4 bases at V and 6 bases at J; junction bases unmatched: 9. Looked up from germline, CDR1 is MDHEN and CDR2 is SYDVKM. CDR3 region: CASSSATSGAVNEQFF. The DNA for the CDR3 is TGTGCCAGCAGTTCAGCCACTAGCGGGGCGGTCAATGAGCAGTTCTTC.

This clonotype appeared many times. J is TRBJ1-5 and V is TRBV28, with D perhaps TRBD1 (6 bases). The CDR3 is 13 amino acids. Per germline, CDR1 MDHEN and CDR2 SYDVKM. V was trimmed by 5 bases and J by 13 bases, leaving 18 bases between them. This chain's CDR3 is CASSPTQAGAQHF. In DNA form, the CDR3 reads TGTGCCAGCAGTCCCACTCAGGCAGGGGCACAGCATTTT.

This clonotype was observed a few times. This chain uses TRBV4-3 with TRBJ1-5, with D uncertain. V was clipped by 0 bases and J by 5 bases, with 23 bases between them. Germline V gene sequence: CDR1 LGHNA, CDR2 YSLEER. This CDR3 spans 19 amino acids. The CDR3, as DNA: TGCGCCAGCAGCCAAGAGACGGTCGCGATCTCTCCCGCAGATCAGCCCCAGCATTTT. It is translated as CASSQETVAISPADQPQHF.

This clonotype was detected ten times or more. The gene calls are TRBV7-8 and TRBJ1-2; D is perhaps TRBD1 (5 bases). Looked up from germline, CDR1 is SGHVS and CDR2 is FQNEAQ. The germline V and J ends were trimmed by 4 bases and 10 bases, with 13 bases remaining between them. This CDR3 has 12 amino acids. As DNA, the CDR3 is TGTGCCAGCAGCTCTTACGGGGGTGACTACACCTTC. This gives the protein CASSSYGGDYTF. The full variable domain, with the rest looked up from reference TRBV7-8 and TRBJ1-2, is GAGVSQSPRYKVAKRGQDVALRCDPISGHVSLFWYQQALGQGPEFLTYFQNEAQLDKSGLPSDRFFAERPEGSVSTLKIQRTQQEDSAVYLCASSSYGGDYTFGSGTRLTVV.

This clonotype came up many times. The V call is TRBV7-8, the J call TRBJ1-1; D call uncertain. This CDR3 is 14 amino acids long. Trimming cost V 1 base and J 1 base, with 7 bases left between them. From germline, CDR1 is SGHVS and CDR2 FQNEAQ. CDR3 DNA: TGTGCCAGCAGCTTAGGGGCAGCGAACACTGAAGCTTTCTTT. Translated, it gives CASSLGAANTEAFF.